Listed here are 5 T cell receptor beta chains from one sample, sequenced in a study of blood T cell repertoires in COVID-19. The data were produced by immunoSEQ multiplex PCR, yet TCRdb's version contains in-frame clones alone and is incomplete. This sample has tens of thousands of clones, with roughly 86% found just once. The sample comprised peripheral blood. The receptors originated from a human donor with active COVID-19. The donor label of this sample is uncertain.

This CDR3 reads CASSLKPPASLFF. In nucleotides, the CDR3 is TGTGCCAGCAGCTTAAAGCCTCCCGCATCCCTATTTTTT. J is TRBJ1-4 and V is TRBV7-2, with D hard to call. Trimming took off 2 bases at V and 17 bases at J, with 18 bases between the two ends. CDR1 and CDR2 (germline): SGHTA, FQGNSA. This CDR3 contains 13 residues.

This clone was counted a single time. The rearrangement joins TRBV18 to TRBJ1-3; D unclear. From germline, CDR1 is KGHSH and CDR2 LQKENI. This CDR3 spans 15 amino acids. The V and J ends lost 8 bases and 0 bases respectively, with 14 bases between them. CDR3 region: CASVPLMASGNTIYF. CDR3 sequence (DNA): TGTGCCAGCGTACCGTTAATGGCCTCTGGAAACACCATATATTTT.

This clone was seen a few times. This chain's CDR3 is CASSIRGGEETQYF. The DNA for the CDR3 is TGTGCCAGCAGCATCAGGGGTGGAGAAGAGACCCAGTACTTC. The chain couples TRBV7-6 to TRBJ2-5, with a tentative D call TRBD1 (6 bases). Germline V gene sequence: CDR1 SGHVS, CDR2 FNYEAQ. The germline V and J ends were trimmed by 5 bases and 3 bases, with 13 bases remaining between them. The CDR3 runs 14 residues.

The gene calls are TRBV10-3 and TRBJ2-1; the match to TRBD2 covers 9 bases. The trim removed 6 bases at V and 7 bases at J, leaving 4 bases unmatched. CDR1 and CDR2 from the germline V gene are ENHRY and SYGVKD. The CDR3 covers 13 residues. The CDR3 bases are TGTGCCATCAGGCGGGGGGGCGCTAATGAGCAGTTCTTC. Protein product: CAIRRGGANEQFF.

The rearrangement uses TRBV7-9 and TRBJ2-3, with D maybe TRBD1 (5 bases). The ends were cut back, 5 bases at V and 5 bases at J, with 8 bases in the middle. CDR1 is SEHNR, CDR2 FQNEAQ, per germline (reference sequence). This CDR3 has 12 amino acids. The CDR3 sequence is CASSARGDTQYF. The CDR3, as DNA: TGTGCCAGCAGCGCAAGGGGAGATACGCAGTATTTT.